This T cell receptor (beta chain) was obtained from a study of metastatic and nonmetastatic thyroid tumors. About the study: Repertoires of blood and of tissue (tumor or nodule) from malignant and benign thyroid patients were compared.

All patients were untreated before thyroid surgery. Findings and caveats of the study: Reports indicated that malignant thyroid tumors showed significantly higher TCR beta diversity than benign nodules did, in blood and tumor.

This clone was detected ten times or more. Its antigen remains unidentified. Authors' methods: Building a distant-metastasis classifier for papillary thyroid cancer drew on CDR3 differences across clinicopathological groups. Using MiXCR, TCRdb re-called clones from the PCR reads. The V and J calls follow TCRdb's processing rather than the paper's. Of about 69,000 clones in the sample, approximately 15% were seen once. The sequenced material came from blood. The sequence was obtained from a male donor with papillary thyroid cancer or a benign thyroid nodule (not recorded which). Some clones in this sample may be carry-over from other donors' samples.

The CDR3 coding sequence is TGTGCCAGCAGCCAGACAGGGGTACGTCAGCCCCAGCATTTT. This encodes CASSQTGVRQPQHF. The chain recombines TRBV28 with TRBJ1-5; TRBD1 agrees at 8 bases. The germline gives CDR1 MDHEN, CDR2 SYDVKM. The CDR3 covers 14 residues. V lost 6 bases, J lost 6 bases, and 7 bases stayed unmatched.